These T cell receptor beta chains were read from a single sample in a study of blood T cell repertoires in COVID-19. The assay was immunoSEQ multiplex PCR, and TCRdb's table has in-frame clones only and misses some. The profile covers about 120,000 clones, with more than 80% appearing a single time and around 30% taken by the ten largest. The sequencing sample was made of peripheral blood. The receptors here all came from an older man with active or convalescent COVID-19. The CDR3 runs from the conserved cysteine through the conserved F or W. D genes are given only for firm matches. Where a row states a size, it is once, few, many or the class of an expanded clone; other rows omit it.

abundance: .
d_gene: .
j_gene: TRBJ1-2
v_gene: TRBV18
CDR3nt: TGTGCCAGCTCACCAACAGTGCCAGGCTATGGCTACACCTTC
CDR3aa: CASSPTVPGYGYTF

abundance: few
d_gene: .
j_gene: TRBJ1-6
v_gene: TRBV27
CDR3nt: TGTGCCAGCAGCCCGGGGTTTAATTCACCCCTCCACTTT
CDR3aa: CASSPGFNSPLHF

abundance: .
d_gene: .
j_gene: TRBJ1-1
v_gene: TRBV5-1
CDR3nt: TGCGCCAGCAGCACAGGCCCAAGCAACACTGAAGCTTTCTTT
CDR3aa: CASSTGPSNTEAFF

abundance: .
d_gene: .
j_gene: TRBJ2-7
v_gene: TRBV5-4
CDR3nt: TGTGCCAGCAGCTTGGAGGGGGACCTTTCCTACGAGCAGTACTTC
CDR3aa: CASSLEGDLSYEQYF

abundance: .
d_gene: .
j_gene: TRBJ2-1
v_gene: TRBV10-2
CDR3nt: TGCGCCAGCAGTGGGCGGAGCTCCTACAATGAGCAGTTCTTC
CDR3aa: CASSGRSSYNEQFF

abundance: once
d_gene: .
j_gene: TRBJ1-2
v_gene: TRBV18
CDR3nt: TGTGCCAGCTCACCACCGGGTCTACAGGACAACTATGGCTACACCTTC
CDR3aa: CASSPPGLQDNYGYTF

abundance: .
d_gene: .
j_gene: TRBJ1-1
v_gene: TRBV28
CDR3nt: TGTGCCAGCAGCCGCTACCCGAACACTGAAGCTTTCTTT
CDR3aa: CASSRYPNTEAFF

abundance: once
d_gene: .
j_gene: TRBJ2-3
v_gene: TRBV3-1/TRBV3-2
CDR3nt: TGTGCCAGCAGCCAAGTGAGAGCGGGCACAGATACGCAGTATTTT
CDR3aa: CASSQVRAGTDTQYF

abundance: .
d_gene: TRBD1
j_gene: TRBJ1-2
v_gene: TRBV2
CDR3nt: TGTTCAGGGGGGACCAACTATGGCTACACCTTC
CDR3aa: CSGGTNYGYTF

abundance: .
d_gene: .
j_gene: TRBJ1-2
v_gene: TRBV28
CDR3nt: TGTGCCAGCAGTTTTGGAATTGTTGGTCGGGGGAACAATGGCTACACCTTC
CDR3aa: CASSFGIVGRGNNGYTF

abundance: once
d_gene: TRBD2
j_gene: TRBJ2-3
v_gene: TRBV28
CDR3nt: TGTGCCAGCAGCCCAACTAGCGGGGGGATGTTAGCAGATACGCAGTATTTT
CDR3aa: CASSPTSGGMLADTQYF

abundance: few
d_gene: .
j_gene: TRBJ2-7
v_gene: TRBV7-8
CDR3nt: TGTGCCAGCAGCTGGAGGGCTAGCTCCTACGAGCAGTACTTC
CDR3aa: CASSWRASSYEQYF

abundance: once
d_gene: TRBD1
j_gene: TRBJ1-2
v_gene: TRBV7-2
CDR3nt: TGTGCCAGCAGCTTAGACCGGGACAGCTATGGCTACACCTTC
CDR3aa: CASSLDRDSYGYTF

abundance: .
d_gene: .
j_gene: TRBJ1-3
v_gene: TRBV15
CDR3nt: TGTGCCACCAGCAGAGAAGGAGGGTCCGCCTCTGGAAACACCATATATTTT
CDR3aa: CATSREGGSASGNTIYF

abundance: .
d_gene: .
j_gene: TRBJ1-5
v_gene: TRBV12-3/TRBV12-4
CDR3nt: TGTGCCAGCAGTTTGAGGGCGGTACAGCCCCAGCATTTT
CDR3aa: CASSLRAVQPQHF

abundance: .
d_gene: .
j_gene: TRBJ1-1
v_gene: TRBV7-2
CDR3nt: TGTGCCAGCAGCCTCCCAGTGTGGAACACTGAAGCTTTCTTT
CDR3aa: CASSLPVWNTEAFF

abundance: once
d_gene: .
j_gene: TRBJ1-5
v_gene: TRBV18
CDR3nt: TGTGCCAGCTCGCCGTTTACGGGGGTAGGAAATCAGCCCCAGCATTTT
CDR3aa: CASSPFTGVGNQPQHF

abundance: .
d_gene: .
j_gene: TRBJ2-1
v_gene: TRBV27
CDR3nt: TGTGCCAGCAGTTTATTGCGGGGTGAGCAGTTCTTC
CDR3aa: CASSLLRGEQFF

abundance: .
d_gene: .
j_gene: TRBJ1-4
v_gene: TRBV7-9
CDR3nt: TGTGCCAGCAGCTCCACTGAGATCGACAGGTCCGAACTGTTTTTT
CDR3aa: CASSSTEIDRSELFF

abundance: .
d_gene: TRBD2
j_gene: TRBJ2-3
v_gene: TRBV28
CDR3nt: TGTGCCGCAAAGGGACTAGCGGGCACAGATACGCAGTATTTT
CDR3aa: CAAKGLAGTDTQYF

abundance: .
d_gene: .
j_gene: TRBJ2-7
v_gene: TRBV19
CDR3nt: TGTGCCAGTAGTGCACCGGGACAAAGGGTCCACGAGCAGTACTTC
CDR3aa: CASSAPGQRVHEQYF

abundance: .
d_gene: .
j_gene: TRBJ1-5
v_gene: TRBV11-2
CDR3nt: TGTGCCAGCAGCTCCCTGGGGCAGAAGGGCAATCAGCCCCAGCATTTT
CDR3aa: CASSSLGQKGNQPQHF

abundance: .
d_gene: TRBD1
j_gene: TRBJ2-1
v_gene: TRBV5-4
CDR3nt: TGTGCCAGCAGCCAACAGGGGGCTCCCTACAATGAGCAGTTCTTC
CDR3aa: CASSQQGAPYNEQFF

abundance: .
d_gene: .
j_gene: TRBJ1-2
v_gene: TRBV27
CDR3nt: TGTGCCAGCAGTTTAAAGGGGGGGGAGCATGGCTACACCTTC
CDR3aa: CASSLKGGEHGYTF

abundance: .
d_gene: .
j_gene: TRBJ2-1
v_gene: TRBV2
CDR3nt: TGTGCCAGCAGTTCAAACAGGGAGCGGGACCAGTTCTTC
CDR3aa: CASSSNRERDQFF

abundance: .
d_gene: .
j_gene: TRBJ2-3
v_gene: TRBV28
CDR3nt: TGTGCCAGCAGTCCGCGACAGATCACAGATACGCAGTATTTT
CDR3aa: CASSPRQITDTQYF

abundance: few
d_gene: .
j_gene: TRBJ1-1
v_gene: TRBV7-9
CDR3nt: TGTGCCAGCAGCCCAACAGACGGAAACACTGAAGCTTTCTTT
CDR3aa: CASSPTDGNTEAFF

abundance: .
d_gene: .
j_gene: TRBJ2-1
v_gene: TRBV12-5
CDR3nt: TGTGCTAGTGGTTTAGGAGGGTACAATGAGCAGTTCTTC
CDR3aa: CASGLGGYNEQFF

abundance: once
d_gene: TRBD2
j_gene: TRBJ2-2
v_gene: TRBV4-2
CDR3nt: TGTGCCAGCAGCCAAGATCCGGAAGCGGGAGTTGGCACCGGGGAGCTGTTTTTT
CDR3aa: CASSQDPEAGVGTGELFF

abundance: .
d_gene: TRBD1
j_gene: TRBJ2-7
v_gene: TRBV28
CDR3nt: TGTGCCAGCAGGACCACAGGGGGCTACCCCTCCTACGAGCAGTACTTC
CDR3aa: CASRTTGGYPSYEQYF

abundance: .
d_gene: .
j_gene: TRBJ2-1
v_gene: TRBV19
CDR3nt: TGTGCCAGTAGTATGGGCAGACGAGATTACAATGAGCAGTTCTTC
CDR3aa: CASSMGRRDYNEQFF

abundance: .
d_gene: .
j_gene: TRBJ1-2
v_gene: TRBV19
CDR3nt: TGTGCCAGTAGTATAGCGAATCCATCAGGGGCATCCAACTATGGCTACACCTTC
CDR3aa: CASSIANPSGASNYGYTF

abundance: .
d_gene: .
j_gene: TRBJ2-1
v_gene: TRBV14
CDR3nt: TGTGCCAGCAGCCAAGCAGGCAGCAATGAGCAGTTCTTC
CDR3aa: CASSQAGSNEQFF

abundance: once
d_gene: .
j_gene: TRBJ2-1
v_gene: TRBV3-1/TRBV3-2
CDR3nt: TGTGCCAGCAGCCAAGCAGGCAATGAGCAGTTCTTC
CDR3aa: CASSQAGNEQFF

abundance: .
d_gene: .
j_gene: TRBJ1-5
v_gene: TRBV2
CDR3nt: TGTGCCAGCAGCGGCGACGGCCTAGACAATCAGCCCCAGCATTTT
CDR3aa: CASSGDGLDNQPQHF

abundance: .
d_gene: TRBD2
j_gene: TRBJ2-2
v_gene: TRBV5-1
CDR3nt: TGCGCCAGCAGCTTGGGGCTAGCGGGAGGATTTAACACCGGGGAGCTGTTTTTT
CDR3aa: CASSLGLAGGFNTGELFF

abundance: .
d_gene: .
j_gene: TRBJ2-6
v_gene: TRBV5-1
CDR3nt: TGCGCCAGCAGCTTGGGCTACGTAGCTGCTGGGGCCAACGTCCTGACTTTC
CDR3aa: CASSLGYVAAGANVLTF

abundance: .
d_gene: TRBD2
j_gene: TRBJ2-7
v_gene: TRBV28
CDR3nt: TGTGCCAGCAGTTACCCTGGGGCTAGCGGCTACGAGCAGTACTTC
CDR3aa: CASSYPGASGYEQYF

abundance: .
d_gene: .
j_gene: TRBJ2-3
v_gene: TRBV18
CDR3nt: TGTGCCAGCTCACCAGCAGCAGATACGCAGTATTTT
CDR3aa: CASSPAADTQYF

abundance: .
d_gene: .
j_gene: TRBJ2-3
v_gene: TRBV25-1
CDR3nt: TGTGCCAGCAGGATTGCGAATACGCAGTATTTT
CDR3aa: CASRIANTQYF

abundance: .
d_gene: .
j_gene: TRBJ1-3
v_gene: TRBV30
CDR3nt: TGTGCCTGGGACCAGGGTCTCTCTGGAAACACCATATATTTT
CDR3aa: CAWDQGLSGNTIYF

abundance: .
d_gene: TRBD2
j_gene: TRBJ2-1
v_gene: TRBV6-2/TRBV6-3
CDR3nt: TGTGCCAGCAGTCGTGGACTAGCGGGAGCTCATGAGCAGTTCTTC
CDR3aa: CASSRGLAGAHEQFF

abundance: .
d_gene: TRBD2
j_gene: TRBJ2-7
v_gene: TRBV7-8
CDR3nt: TGTGCCAGCAGCTCGAGGACTAGCGGCTCCTACGAGCAGTACTTC
CDR3aa: CASSSRTSGSYEQYF

abundance: .
d_gene: TRBD1
j_gene: TRBJ1-4
v_gene: TRBV28
CDR3nt: TGTGCCAGCAGTTTTGGGGCCTCAGGGGGCGGAGGCGAAAAACTGTTTTTT
CDR3aa: CASSFGASGGGGEKLFF

abundance: .
d_gene: TRBD2
j_gene: TRBJ2-5
v_gene: TRBV7-2
CDR3nt: TGTGCCAGCAGCCGCACTATAGCGGGATCTAGGGAGACCCAGTACTTC
CDR3aa: CASSRTIAGSRETQYF

abundance: .
d_gene: TRBD1
j_gene: TRBJ1-5
v_gene: TRBV6-5
CDR3nt: TGTGCCACGCGGACAGGGGGCGGCAATCAGCCCCAGCATTTT
CDR3aa: CATRTGGGNQPQHF

abundance: .
d_gene: TRBD2
j_gene: TRBJ2-1
v_gene: TRBV3-1/TRBV3-2
CDR3nt: TGTGCCAGCAGCCCGCCGGGACTAGCGGGTGAGCAGTTCTTC
CDR3aa: CASSPPGLAGEQFF

abundance: .
d_gene: .
j_gene: TRBJ2-1
v_gene: TRBV18
CDR3nt: TGTGCCAGCTCACCACCCAACAACAATGAGCAGTTCTTC
CDR3aa: CASSPPNNNEQFF

abundance: few
d_gene: .
j_gene: TRBJ1-2
v_gene: TRBV7-2
CDR3nt: TGTGCCAGCAGCTCCTACGGTGACTATGGCTACACCTTC
CDR3aa: CASSSYGDYGYTF

abundance: .
d_gene: TRBD2
j_gene: TRBJ2-1
v_gene: TRBV27
CDR3nt: TGTGCCAGCAGTTTAGGGACTAACTACAATGAGCAGTTCTTC
CDR3aa: CASSLGTNYNEQFF

abundance: .
d_gene: TRBD1
j_gene: TRBJ1-6
v_gene: TRBV28
CDR3nt: TGTGCCAGCAGTACGGGACAGGGGGAGCGTTCACCCCTCCACTTT
CDR3aa: CASSTGQGERSPLHF

abundance: .
d_gene: .
j_gene: TRBJ1-1
v_gene: TRBV19
CDR3nt: TGTGCCAGCCGTGAATTTCTGGGGGCAAACACTGAAGCTTTCTTT
CDR3aa: CASREFLGANTEAFF

abundance: .
d_gene: .
j_gene: TRBJ2-5
v_gene: TRBV5-1
CDR3nt: TGCGCCAGCAGCCAACAAGAGACCCAGTACTTC
CDR3aa: CASSQQETQYF

abundance: .
d_gene: .
j_gene: TRBJ2-7
v_gene: TRBV5-1
CDR3nt: TGCGCCAGCAGCTTGGGGACAGATAACCAGTTTAACTACGAGCAGTACTTC
CDR3aa: CASSLGTDNQFNYEQYF

abundance: .
d_gene: TRBD2
j_gene: TRBJ2-1
v_gene: TRBV6-4
CDR3nt: TGTGCCAGCAGTGACGCTCCTGGAGCGGGAGCCTGGAATGAGCAGTTCTTC
CDR3aa: CASSDAPGAGAWNEQFF

abundance: .
d_gene: TRBD1
j_gene: TRBJ1-1
v_gene: TRBV6-6
CDR3nt: TGTGCCAGCAGGCGGCAGGGGGGAGCTTTCTTT
CDR3aa: CASRRQGGAFF